This paragraph covers one T cell receptor beta chain sequence. This specimen comes from a study of identical twins. Between the trimmed V and J ends, which lost 5 bases and 4 bases, there was a span of 7 bases. CDR1 and CDR2 (germline): MNHEY, SVGAGI. The CDR3 has 12 residues. Each CDR3 protein is one row after TCRdb ran MiXCR on the 5' RACE reads. The sample carries more than 1.5 million distinct CDR3 sequences, around a third recorded once. This clonotype was obtained from a newborn girl in good health. Sequencing was performed on cord blood. The chain recombines TRBV6-5 with TRBJ2-3; D is unclear. The CDR3 protein is CASSENSDTQYF. The CDR3 region has the DNA TGTGCCAGCAGTGAAAATTCAGATACGCAGTATTTT.